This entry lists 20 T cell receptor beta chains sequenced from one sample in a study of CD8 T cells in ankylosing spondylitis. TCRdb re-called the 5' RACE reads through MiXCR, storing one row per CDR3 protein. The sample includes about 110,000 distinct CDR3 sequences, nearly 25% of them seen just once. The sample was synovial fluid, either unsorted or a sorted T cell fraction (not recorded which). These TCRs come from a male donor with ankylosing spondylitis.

The CDR3 bases are TGTGCCAGCAGCCCCTGGAGCTCCTACGAGCAGTACTTC. Its protein product is CASSPWSSYEQYF. This rearrangement joins TRBV5-5 to TRBJ2-7; D unclear. The CDR3 extends over 13 amino acids. Trimming cost V 4 bases and J 0 bases, with 8 bases left between them. The germline gives CDR1 SGHKS, CDR2 YYEKEE (reference sequence).

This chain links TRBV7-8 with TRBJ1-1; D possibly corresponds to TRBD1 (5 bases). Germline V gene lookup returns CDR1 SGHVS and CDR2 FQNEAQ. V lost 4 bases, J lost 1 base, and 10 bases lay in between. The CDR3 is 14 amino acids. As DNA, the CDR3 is TGTGCCAGCAGCTCGGGACTGCAGAACACTGAAGCTTTCTTT. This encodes CASSSGLQNTEAFF.

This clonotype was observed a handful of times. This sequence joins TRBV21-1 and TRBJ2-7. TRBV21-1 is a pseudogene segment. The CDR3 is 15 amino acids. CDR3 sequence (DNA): TGTGCCAGCAGCAAAGGACCGCGGTATTCCTACGAGCAGTACTTC. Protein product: CASSKGPRYSYEQYF.

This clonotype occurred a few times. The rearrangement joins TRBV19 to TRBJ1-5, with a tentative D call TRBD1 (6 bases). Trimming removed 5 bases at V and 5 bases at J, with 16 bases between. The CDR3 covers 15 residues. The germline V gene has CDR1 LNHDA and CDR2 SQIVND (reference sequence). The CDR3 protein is CASSRGWGADQPQHF. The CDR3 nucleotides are TGTGCCAGTAGTCGGGGTTGGGGGGCGGATCAGCCCCAGCATTTT.

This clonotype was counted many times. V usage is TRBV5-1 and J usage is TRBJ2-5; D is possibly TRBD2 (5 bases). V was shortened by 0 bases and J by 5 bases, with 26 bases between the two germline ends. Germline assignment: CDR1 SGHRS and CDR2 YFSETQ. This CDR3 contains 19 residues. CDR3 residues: CASSLVGNHRGSPLETQYF. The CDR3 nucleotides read TGCGCCAGCAGCTTGGTTGGGAACCATCGAGGGAGTCCCCTGGAGACCCAGTACTTC.

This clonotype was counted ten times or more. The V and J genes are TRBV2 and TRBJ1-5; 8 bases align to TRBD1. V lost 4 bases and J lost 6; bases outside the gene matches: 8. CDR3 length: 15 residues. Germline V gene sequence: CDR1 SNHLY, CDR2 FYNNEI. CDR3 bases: TGTGCCAGCAGTGTCAGGGGGCCCTTAGGTCAGCCCCAGCATTTT. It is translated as CASSVRGPLGQPQHF.

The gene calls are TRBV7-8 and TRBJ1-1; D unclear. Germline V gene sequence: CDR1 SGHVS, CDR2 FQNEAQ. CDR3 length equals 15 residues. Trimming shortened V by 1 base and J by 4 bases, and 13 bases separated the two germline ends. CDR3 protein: CASSLGGGVGTEAFF. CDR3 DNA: TGTGCCAGCAGCTTAGGGGGTGGAGTCGGCACTGAAGCTTTCTTT.

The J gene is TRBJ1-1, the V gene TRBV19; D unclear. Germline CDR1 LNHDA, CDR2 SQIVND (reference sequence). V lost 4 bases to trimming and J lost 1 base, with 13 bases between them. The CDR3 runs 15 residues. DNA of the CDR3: TGTGCCAGTAGTACCAGTCGGGCGGGGAACACTGAAGCTTTCTTT. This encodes CASSTSRAGNTEAFF.

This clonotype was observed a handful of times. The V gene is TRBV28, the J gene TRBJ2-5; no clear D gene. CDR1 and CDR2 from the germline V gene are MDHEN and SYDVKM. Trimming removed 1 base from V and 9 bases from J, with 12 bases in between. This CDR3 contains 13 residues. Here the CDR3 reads CASSLFRPGSQYF. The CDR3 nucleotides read TGTGCCAGCAGTTTATTCCGGCCCGGGTCCCAGTACTTC.

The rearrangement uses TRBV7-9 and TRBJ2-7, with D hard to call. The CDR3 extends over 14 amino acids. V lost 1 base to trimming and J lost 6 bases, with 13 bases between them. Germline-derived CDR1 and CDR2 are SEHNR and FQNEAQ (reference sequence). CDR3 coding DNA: TGTGCCAGCAGCTTAGGGCTTCCGCCGTCCGAGCAGTACTTC. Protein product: CASSLGLPPSEQYF. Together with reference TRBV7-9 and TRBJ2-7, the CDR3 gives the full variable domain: DTGVSQNPRHKITKRGQNVTFRCDPISEHNRLYWYRQTLGQGPEFLTYFQNEAQLEKSRLLSDRFSAERPKGSFSTLEIQRTEQGDSAMYLCASSLGLPPSEQYFGPGTRLTVT.

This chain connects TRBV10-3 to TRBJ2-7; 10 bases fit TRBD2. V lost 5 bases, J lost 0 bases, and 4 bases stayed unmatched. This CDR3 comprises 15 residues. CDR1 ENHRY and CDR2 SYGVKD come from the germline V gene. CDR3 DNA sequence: TGTGCCATCAGTTTTACTAGCGGGGTCTCCTACGAGCAGTACTTC. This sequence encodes CAISFTSGVSYEQYF.

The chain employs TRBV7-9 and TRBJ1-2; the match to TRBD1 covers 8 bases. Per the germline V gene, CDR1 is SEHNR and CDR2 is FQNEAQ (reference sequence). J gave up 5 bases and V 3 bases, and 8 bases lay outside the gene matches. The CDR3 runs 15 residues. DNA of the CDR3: TGTGCCAGCAGCTTGGAAGTACAGGGGGAGTATGGCTACACCTTC. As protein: CASSLEVQGEYGYTF.

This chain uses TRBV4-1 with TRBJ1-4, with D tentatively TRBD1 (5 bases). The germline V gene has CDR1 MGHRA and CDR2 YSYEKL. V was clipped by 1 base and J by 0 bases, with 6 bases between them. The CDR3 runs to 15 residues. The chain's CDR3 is CASSQAGATNEKLFF. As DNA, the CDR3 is TGCGCCAGCAGCCAAGCGGGGGCAACTAATGAAAAACTGTTTTTT.

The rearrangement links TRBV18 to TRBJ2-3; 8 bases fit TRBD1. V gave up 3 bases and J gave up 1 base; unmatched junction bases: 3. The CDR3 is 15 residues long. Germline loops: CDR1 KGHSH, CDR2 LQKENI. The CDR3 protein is CASSPPGQGTDTQYF. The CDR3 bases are TGTGCCAGCTCACCCCCGGGACAGGGCACAGATACGCAGTATTTT. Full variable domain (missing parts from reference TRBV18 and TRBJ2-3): NAGVMQNPRHLVRRRGQEARLRCSPMKGHSHVYWYRQLPEEGLKFMVYLQKENIIDESGMPKERFSAEFPKEGPSILRIQQVVRGDSAAYFCASSPPGQGTDTQYFGPGTRLTVL.

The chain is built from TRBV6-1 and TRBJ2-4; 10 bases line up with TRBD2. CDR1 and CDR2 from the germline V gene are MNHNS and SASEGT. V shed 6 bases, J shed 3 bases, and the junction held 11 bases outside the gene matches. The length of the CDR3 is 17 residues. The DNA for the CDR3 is TGTGCCAGCAGACCGGGAGGACTAGCGGAAAACAAAAACATTCAGTACTTC. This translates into CASRPGGLAENKNIQYF.

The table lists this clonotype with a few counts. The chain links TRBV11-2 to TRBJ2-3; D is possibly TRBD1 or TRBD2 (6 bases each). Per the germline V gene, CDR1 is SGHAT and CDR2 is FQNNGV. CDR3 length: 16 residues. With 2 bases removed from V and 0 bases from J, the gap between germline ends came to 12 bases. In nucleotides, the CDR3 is TGTGCCAGCAGCTTAAAACGGGGGCCTAGCACAGATACGCAGTATTTT. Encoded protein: CASSLKRGPSTDTQYF. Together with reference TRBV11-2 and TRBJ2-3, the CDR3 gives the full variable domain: EAGVAQSPRYKIIEKRQSVAFWCNPISGHATLYWYQQILGQGPKLLIQFQNNGVVDDSQLPKDRFSAERLKGVDSTLKIQPAKLEDSAVYLCASSLKRGPSTDTQYFGPGTRLTVL.

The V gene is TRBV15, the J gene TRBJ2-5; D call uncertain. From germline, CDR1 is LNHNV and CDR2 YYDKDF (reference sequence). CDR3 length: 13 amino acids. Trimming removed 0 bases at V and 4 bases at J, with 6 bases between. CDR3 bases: TGTGCCACCAGCAGAGATCGTGCAGAGACCCAGTACTTC. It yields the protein CATSRDRAETQYF.

CDR3 amino acids: CASSVAGGSPPTDTQYF. For the CDR3, the DNA is TGTGCCAGCAGTGTAGCGGGAGGGTCCCCCCCCACAGATACGCAGTATTTT. The genes are TRBV7-6 and TRBJ2-3; 11 nucleotides match TRBD2. Germline lookup yields CDR1 SGHVS and CDR2 FNYEAQ. V shed 6 bases and J 2 bases; nucleotides not matched to a gene: 10. The CDR3 sequence is 17 residues long.

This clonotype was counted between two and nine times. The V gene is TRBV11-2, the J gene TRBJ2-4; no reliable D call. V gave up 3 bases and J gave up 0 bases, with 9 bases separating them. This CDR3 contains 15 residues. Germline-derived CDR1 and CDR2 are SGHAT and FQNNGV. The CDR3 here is CASSFIDPAKNIQYF. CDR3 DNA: TGTGCCAGCAGCTTCATTGACCCAGCCAAAAACATTCAGTACTTC.

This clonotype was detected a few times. Written as DNA, the CDR3 is TGTGCCAGCAGCCTACCGGGGACAGGGGATGGCACCGGGGAGCTGTTTTTT. Its translation is CASSLPGTGDGTGELFF. The rearrangement links TRBV28 to TRBJ2-2, with 10 nucleotides matching TRBD1. The CDR3 is 17 amino acids. With 6 bases clipped from V and 4 bases from J, the junction kept 11 bases outside the gene matches. Per the germline V gene, CDR1 is MDHEN and CDR2 is SYDVKM. The complete variable domain, with remaining parts taken from reference TRBV28 and TRBJ2-2, reads DVKVTQSSRYLVKRTGEKVFLECVQDMDHENMFWYRQDPGLGLRLIYFSYDVKMKEKGDIPEGYSVSREKKERFSLILESASTNQTSMYLCASSLPGTGDGTGELFFGEGSRLTVL.